Listed here are 23 T cell receptor beta chains from one sample, sequenced in a study of Tregs in tolerant kidney transplant recipients. Clones were sequenced by immunoSEQ multiplex PCR, and TCRdb holds only the in-frame ones, with some missing. The sample has about 64,000 clones, roughly 98% seen once. The sequenced sample was Tregs from blood, obtained before the transplant. Source of these receptors: a human donor who received a combined kidney and bone marrow transplant.

The chain has TRBV6-1 and TRBJ2-3; 8 bases are shared with TRBD1. Germline V gene lookup returns CDR1 MNHNS and CDR2 SASEGT. This CDR3 has 14 amino acids. Trimming at V came to 7 bases and at J to 5 bases, leaving 8 bases not matched to a gene. The CDR3 nucleotides read TGTGCCAGCAAGGAGGACAGGGTCTTAGATACGCAGTATTTT. As protein: CASKEDRVLDTQYF.

The chain is built from TRBV7-9 and TRBJ2-1; 8 nucleotides line up with TRBD2. Germline V gene lookup returns CDR1 SEHNR and CDR2 FQNEAQ (reference sequence). This CDR3 is built from 13 residues. The J segment lost 9 bases and the V segment lost 4 bases, leaving 5 bases of the junction unmatched. The CDR3 DNA follows: TGTGCCAGCAGCTCGGGACTAGTGGGTGAGCAGTTCTTC. It specifies CASSSGLVGEQFF.

The chain uses TRBV5-4 and TRBJ2-7; 9 nucleotides align to TRBD1. The CDR3 has 14 amino acids. Trimming at V came to 4 bases and at J to 2 bases, leaving 4 bases not matched to a gene. Per germline, CDR1 SGHNT and CDR2 YYREEE (reference sequence). The CDR3 is CASSNDRGAYEQYF. The CDR3 DNA follows: TGTGCCAGCAGCAACGACAGGGGGGCCTACGAGCAGTACTTC.

This chain joins TRBV21-1 and TRBJ1-2; the table calls TRBD1, which could not be checked here. TRBV21-1 represents a pseudogene. This CDR3 contains 17 residues. The CDR3 DNA sequence: TGTGCCAGCAGCCTTACGACAGGGGGCCCTCCTAACTATGGCTACACCTTC. This translates into CASSLTTGGPPNYGYTF.

The chain carries TRBV9 and TRBJ2-5; D is unclear. The CDR3 extends over 14 amino acids. CDR1 is SGDLS and CDR2 is YYNGEE in the germline V gene. The V and J ends lost 1 base and 5 bases respectively, with 12 bases between them. The CDR3 DNA follows: TGTGCCAGCAGCGTAAACCCTACTACGGAGACCCAGTACTTC. It yields the protein CASSVNPTTETQYF.

The rearrangement uses TRBV5-1 and TRBJ2-5; D is unclear. In germline, CDR1 is SGHRS, CDR2 YFSETQ. CDR3 length equals 12 residues. The V end was cut by 1 base, the J end by 5 bases, with 6 bases between. Written as DNA, the CDR3 is TGCGCCAGCAGCTTGCTTCAGGAGACCCAGTACTTC. Its protein is CASSLLQETQYF.

The chain combines TRBV6-6 with TRBJ1-1; D is perhaps TRBD1 (6 bases). CDR3 size: 14 residues. Germline V gives CDR1 MNHNY, CDR2 SVGAGI (reference sequence). The V end lost 2 bases, the J end lost 1 base, and 8 bases lay between the germline ends. The CDR3 reads CASSYRTANTEAFF. The CDR3 coding sequence is TGTGCCAGCAGTTACAGGACAGCGAACACTGAAGCTTTCTTT.

The CDR3: CASSSNPGQGVNTEAFF. For the CDR3, the DNA is TGTGCCAGCTCGTCAAATCCGGGACAGGGGGTGAACACTGAAGCTTTCTTT. The chain carries TRBV18 and TRBJ1-1; 11 nucleotides agree with TRBD1. The CDR3 sequence is 17 residues long. Germline V lookup: CDR1 KGHSH, CDR2 LQKENI. The J segment lost 0 bases and the V segment lost 6 bases, leaving 9 bases of the junction unmatched.

A single count supports this clone. The chain employs TRBV5-1 and TRBJ2-7; 10 bases are shared with TRBD1. CDR3 length: 16 amino acids. The ends lost 8 bases at V and 2 bases at J; junction bases unmatched: 13. Germline V gene lookup returns CDR1 SGHRS and CDR2 YFSETQ. CDR3 sequence reads: CASKDPGTGVPYEQYF. CDR3 coding DNA: TGCGCCAGTAAGGACCCTGGGACAGGGGTTCCCTACGAGCAGTACTTC.

This clone showed up just once. The V and J genes are TRBV5-1 and TRBJ1-2; D is unresolved. V lost 2 bases to trimming and J lost 2 bases, with 10 bases between them. This CDR3 has 14 amino acids. The germline V gene encodes CDR1 SGHRS and CDR2 YFSETQ. As DNA, the CDR3 is TGCGCCAGCAGCTTCGCAGGCTTCAACTATGGCTACACCTTC. Translating it yields CASSFAGFNYGYTF.

The chain links TRBV18 to TRBJ1-5; 7 nucleotides match TRBD1. Trimming took 3 bases from V and 7 from J; bases not matched to a gene: 6. The germline gives CDR1 KGHSH, CDR2 LQKENI. The CDR3 runs 14 residues. The CDR3 coding sequence is TGTGCCAGCTCACCGAGTCAGGGGGTCCAGCCCCAGCATTTT. Translation gives CASSPSQGVQPQHF.

The chain has TRBV19 and TRBJ1-3, with D possibly TRBD1 on 6 matching bases. CDR3 length: 15 residues. Germline assignment: CDR1 LNHDA and CDR2 SQIVND (reference sequence). Trimming cost V 5 bases and J 4 bases, with 15 bases left between them. The DNA of the CDR3 is TGTGCCAGTAGTCCGCGGACAGACTTAGGAAACACCATATATTTT. This translates into CASSPRTDLGNTIYF.

J is TRBJ2-7 and V is TRBV7-2, with 8 bases fitting TRBD2. J was trimmed by 0 bases and V by 5 bases; bases with no gene match: 6. This CDR3 has 15 amino acids. The germline gives CDR1 SGHTA, CDR2 FQGNSA. DNA for the CDR3: TGTGCCAGCAGCACTAGCGGAGGAAGCTCCTACGAGCAGTACTTC. This sequence encodes CASSTSGGSSYEQYF.

V usage is TRBV7-9 and J usage is TRBJ1-1; 8 nucleotides match TRBD1. CDR1 is SEHNR, CDR2 FQNEAQ, per germline (reference sequence). Trimming removed 1 base from V and 2 bases from J; junction bases left unmatched: 9. The CDR3 has 17 residues. The CDR3 loop reads CASSLGWAGGHNTEAFF. The CDR3 nucleotides read TGTGCCAGCAGCTTAGGGTGGGCAGGGGGCCACAACACTGAAGCTTTCTTT.

The rearrangement joins TRBV27 to TRBJ2-5; 10 bases line up with TRBD1. The CDR3 contains 13 residues. Germline loops: CDR1 MNHEY, CDR2 SMNVEV (reference sequence). V lost 7 bases, J lost 5 bases, and 4 bases stayed unmatched. CDR3: CASKDRGYETQYF. As DNA, the CDR3 is TGTGCCAGCAAGGACAGGGGGTATGAGACCCAGTACTTC.

The chain has TRBV4-1 and TRBJ1-5; tentatively, D is TRBD1 (6 bases). V lost 3 bases and J 4 bases, leaving 19 bases between the germline ends. The CDR3 runs to 17 residues. Per germline, CDR1 MGHRA and CDR2 YSYEKL. In DNA, the CDR3 is TGCGCCAGCAGCCAGGACCCCTTCGGGACACCTAATCAGCCCCAGCATTTT. This sequence encodes CASSQDPFGTPNQPQHF.

The V and J genes are TRBV5-1 and TRBJ2-1; 11 bases are shared with TRBD2. The V and J ends lost 2 bases and 5 bases, in that order; junction bases with no gene match: 9. The CDR3 runs to 17 residues. CDR1 and CDR2 (germline): SGHRS, YFSETQ. CDR3 residues: CASSFVVAGGLDNEQFF. The CDR3 coding sequence is TGCGCCAGCAGCTTCGTAGTAGCGGGGGGGTTAGACAATGAGCAGTTCTTC.

The genes are TRBV29-1 and TRBJ1-4, with D possibly being TRBD1 (6 bases). CDR3 length equals 14 residues. V dropped 8 bases and J dropped 8 bases, with 21 bases sitting between them. Germline lookup yields CDR1 SQVTM and CDR2 ANQGSEA. The CDR3 sequence is CSIRRRSGDEKLFF. In nucleotides, the CDR3 is TGCAGCATCCGAAGGAGGTCAGGGGACGAAAAACTGTTTTTT.

Worth noting for this clone: Other DNA sequences in this sample translate to the same CDR3. The chain couples TRBV7-2 to TRBJ2-1, with D hard to call. Germline-derived CDR1 and CDR2 are SGHTA and FQGNSA. The CDR3 has 11 residues. V was pared by 7 bases and J by 4 bases, with 5 bases between. The chain's CDR3 is CASTLYNEQFF. The CDR3, as DNA: TGTGCCAGCACCCTTTACAATGAGCAGTTCTTC.

This chain links TRBV27 with TRBJ2-1; 10 bases line up with TRBD1. The germline V gene has CDR1 MNHEY and CDR2 SMNVEV (reference sequence). Trimming cost V 4 bases and J 8 bases; bases outside gene matches: 11. The CDR3 runs to 16 residues. The CDR3 DNA reads as TGTGCCAGCAGTTCCCCCCGGGGACAGGGGACGGATGAGCAGTTCTTC. It translates to CASSSPRGQGTDEQFF.

Only one count was recorded for this clone. J is TRBJ2-7 and V is TRBV28, with D possibly being TRBD1 (6 bases). CDR1 is MDHEN and CDR2 is SYDVKM in the germline V gene. V lost 6 bases and J lost 2, with 11 bases in between. This CDR3 region has 13 residues. The CDR3 loop reads CASSTGQPYEQYF. DNA for the CDR3: TGTGCCAGCAGCACTGGACAGCCCTACGAGCAGTACTTC.

The chain employs TRBV7-9 and TRBJ1-1; D gene unclear. Per the germline V gene, CDR1 is SEHNR and CDR2 is FQNEAQ (reference sequence). CDR3 size: 13 residues. V lost 5 bases, J lost 6 bases, and 13 bases lay in between. CDR3 residues: CASSRSSPPEAFF. CDR3 nucleotides: TGTGCCAGCAGCCGAAGTAGCCCCCCTGAAGCTTTCTTT.

CDR3 bases: TGTGCCAGCGGAGGGAAGGGACATTCACCCCTCCACTTT. Amino acids: CASGGKGHSPLHF. The rearrangement links TRBV25-1 to TRBJ1-6; D is perhaps TRBD1 (5 bases). Trimming removed 8 bases from V and 8 bases from J, with 13 bases in between. The CDR3 is 13 amino acids. In germline, CDR1 is MGHDK, CDR2 SYGVNS.